Listed here is a single TCR beta chain. This clone occurred once. The antigen it binds to is not known. Base qualities are not recorded, but no much larger clone differs from it by a single base. Read against the paper, the sample's time point label means: approximately 2 years on ibrutinib. For TCR beta library preparation, roughly 2.1 micrograms of genomic DNA was extracted from cryopreserved PBMCs. High-throughput TCR beta sequencing was performed on longitudinal blood samples from CLL patients receiving ibrutinib monotherapy. Patients were enrolled in a phase 2 open-label single-center ibrutinib monotherapy trial. These data come from a study of cytotoxic CD8 clonotypes in ibrutinib-treated CLL (TCRdb year 2021). In the study overall: The cohort included about 15 treatment-naive and eleven to twelve relapsed/refractory patients; 17 to 18 were IGHV unmutated. Partial responses were observed in 24 patients and complete responses in 2; after a median follow-up of 68 months, remission was maintained in 15 or so patients and progression was observed in about twelve. Samples at response were collected after a median of about 13 months of treatment, with a range of about 6 to 36 months. An average of around 250,000 productive templates and around 100,000 productive rearrangements was obtained per sample. Of the approximately 87 participants in the trial, 20 to 30 had longitudinal samples available. Cryopreserved peripheral blood mononuclear cells were collected before treatment, at response, and at either disease progression or sustained remission. Every remission and progressive disease sample was obtained while ibrutinib was still being received by the patients. The full study reports these points: Sustained-remission and progressing patients did not have matched sampling times, and lymph node repertoires were not examined. Clonality increased at ibrutinib response, stayed stable in sustained remission, and fell back toward baseline at progression. Public clonotypes were rare and either shrank or stayed stable during treatment, and the rise in clonality at ibrutinib response reflected expansion of private clonotypes. Baseline clonality exceeded that of age-matched healthy donors and correlated strongly with circulating CD8+ T-cell counts.

Each clonotype received, on average, roughly 9.6x coverage in deep resolution sequencing performed on a MiSeq, where the target depth lay between 1 in 1 million and 1 in 200,000 T cells. The immunoSEQ hsTCRB Kit was used to generate TCR beta libraries. Concerning the study's data processing: The data were analyzed with ImmunoSEQ Analyzer and ImmunoSEQ Data Assistant, and V, D and J gene assignments followed IMGT definitions. Clonality, which ranges from 0 to 1, was calculated as one minus the normalized Shannon entropy of productive rearrangement frequencies. Only overrepresented clonotypes making up at least 0.05% of each patient's repertoire were included in the public clonotype analysis. Thirteen age-matched healthy donor repertoires from immuneACCESS were used as controls for clonality. Imported from immuneACCESS, the table was reduced by TCRdb to in-frame sequences with V and J called. These copies leave out some clones; in studies compared against another copy, an unresolved V gene accounts for under half, and the cause of the remainder is not known. V and J calls and clone size are those listed in that table; D and trimming were worked out from the DNA. This sample is represented by fewer than 25,000 clones; roughly 65% of them were singletons. 25% to 30% of the sample rests with the top ten.

The material was PBMCs, obtained after 24 months of ibrutinib treatment. The clonotype originates from a human donor with chronic lymphocytic leukemia.

The CDR3 region reads CASSYVASYEQYF. The nucleotide sequence reads TGTGCCAGCAGTTATGTCGCCTCCTACGAGCAGTACTTC. This chain joins TRBV6-5 to TRBJ2-7, with an unclear D gene assignment. The CDR3 starts with the cysteine, ends with the phenylalanine, and has 13 residues. Just CDR3 DNA is preserved here, 39 bases in frame from base 1. V loses 3 bases, J loses 0 bases, and the germline ends lie 6 bases apart. CDR1 and CDR2 are drawn from the germline V gene: MNHEY, SVGAGI.